Described below is a single T cell receptor (beta chain) sequence and its context. One entry per CDR3 protein, called by TCRdb with MiXCR from the RACE reads. The sample records 120,000 or so distinct CDR3 sequences, about 13% being singletons. The time point: pre-sensitization, week 0. The treatment is: therapeutic diphenylcyclopropenone sensitization with weekly scalp DPC. With 6 bases clipped from V and 6 bases from J, the junction kept 8 bases outside the gene matches. This CDR3 is built from 13 residues. Germline CDR1 SQVTM, CDR2 ANQGSEA. The sample originates from a study of human T cells and chemical hapten exposure.

The sample in question was whole blood, obtained in connection with sensitization to the hapten diphenylcyclopropenone (DPC). The chain employs TRBV29-1 and TRBJ2-3; the match to TRBD1 covers 8 bases. The clonotype was recovered from a woman aged 18-35 years with alopecia areata. Some clones in this sample may be carry-over from other donors' samples. The CDR3 coding sequence is TGCAGCGTACTCAGACAGGGGAAGGATACGCAGTATTTT. As protein: CSVLRQGKDTQYF.